Below are 28 T cell receptor beta chains sequenced from a single sample in a study of identical twins. One entry per CDR3 protein, called by TCRdb with MiXCR from the 5' RACE reads. This sample has over 550,000 distinct CDR3 sequences; about 7.6% occur once, and the top ten carry 1.5% to 2%. Separately, the same data were catalogued under a study of yellow fever vaccine responses in identical twins.

The sample consisted of PBMCs. These receptor sequences come from a woman aged 18-30 years in good health.

A single count supports this clonotype. This chain links TRBV20-1 with TRBJ2-7, with D unresolved. Germline V lookup: CDR1 DFQATT, CDR2 SNEGSKA (reference sequence). There are 12 residues in the CDR3. Between the trimmed V and J ends, which lost 6 bases and 7 bases, there was a span of 16 bases. The CDR3 is CSAHGPLGEQYV. The CDR3 coding sequence is TGCAGTGCCCACGGCCCCCTGGGGGAGCAGTACGTC.

This clonotype was seen repeatedly, ten times or more. The chain recombines TRBV3-1 with TRBJ2-1, with 8 bases identical to TRBD2. Germline V gives CDR1 LGHDT, CDR2 YNNKEL (reference sequence). The CDR3 is 17 residues long. V dropped 0 bases and J dropped 1; count of bases not matched to a gene: 5. In DNA form, the CDR3 reads TGTGCCAGCAGCCAAGATCGCCTAGCGGGTTCCTACAATGAGCAGTTCTTC. Translation gives CASSQDRLAGSYNEQFF.

In its sample, this clonotype was seen many times. This chain uses TRBV29-1 with TRBJ1-2; no definite D call. The germline V gene has CDR1 SQVTM and CDR2 ANQGSEA. V lost 3 bases to trimming and J lost 8 bases, with 13 bases between them. The CDR3 consists of 12 residues. The CDR3 sequence: CSVENTEWGYTF. CDR3 nucleotide sequence: TGCAGCGTTGAGAACACGGAGTGGGGCTACACCTTC. Combining the CDR3 with reference TRBV29-1 and TRBJ1-2 gives the whole variable domain SAVISQKPSRDICQRGTSLTIQCQVDSQVTMMFWYRQQPGQSLTLIATANQGSEATYESGFVIDKFPISRPNLTFSTLTVSNMSPEDSSIYLCSVENTEWGYTFGSGTRLTVV.

This clonotype has more than one count but fewer than ten. The chain has TRBV19 and TRBJ2-1; D remains unclear. The CDR3 totals 13 residues. V shed 2 bases and J shed 5 bases, with 7 bases lying between them. Germline V gene data show CDR1 as LNHDA and CDR2 as SQIVND (reference sequence). Here the CDR3 reads CASSITGDNEQFF. DNA for the CDR3: TGTGCCAGTAGTATAACTGGGGACAATGAGCAGTTCTTC. Full variable domain (missing parts from reference TRBV19 and TRBJ2-1): DGGITQSPKYLFRKEGQNVTLSCEQNLNHDAMYWYRQDPGQGLRLIYYSQIVNDFQKGDIAEGYSVSREKKESFPLTVTSAQKNPTAFYLCASSITGDNEQFFGPGTRLTVL.

This clonotype was detected many times. This chain connects TRBV4-1 to TRBJ2-3; D unresolved. The V gene lost 4 bases and the J gene lost 0 bases, with 11 bases spanning the gap. The germline gives CDR1 MGHRA, CDR2 YSYEKL. The CDR3 is 15 residues long. CDR3 in DNA: TGCGCCAGCAGCCCTCGGGCAGGAAGCACAGATACGCAGTATTTT. Translated, it gives CASSPRAGSTDTQYF.

The chain employs TRBV20-1 and TRBJ1-5; weak D call: TRBD1 (6 bases). The CDR3 totals 15 residues. The germline V gene encodes CDR1 DFQATT and CDR2 SNEGSKA (reference sequence). V gave up 3 bases and J gave up 0 bases, with 12 bases separating them. The CDR3 DNA reads as TGCAGTGCTAGGGCGAGGACAGCTAGCAATCAGCCCCAGCATTTT. Protein product: CSARARTASNQPQHF.

V usage is TRBV7-9 and J usage is TRBJ2-5; D remains unclear. Germline CDR1 SEHNR, CDR2 FQNEAQ (reference sequence). V was trimmed by 5 bases and J by 1 base, leaving 17 bases between them. The CDR3 is made up of 16 amino acids. CDR3 coding DNA: TGTGCCAGCAGCATCGAGCTGAGTGGCGGCCAAGAGACCCAGTACTTC. Translated, it gives CASSIELSGGQETQYF.

The CDR3 is CASSPASDNAHNEQFF. The CDR3 DNA sequence: TGTGCCAGCAGCCCCGCTAGCGACAACGCGCACAATGAGCAGTTCTTC. The rearrangement links TRBV4-2 to TRBJ2-1; D is possibly TRBD2 (6 bases). Germline assignment: CDR1 LGHNA and CDR2 YNFKEQ. This CDR3 region has 16 residues. Trimming took off 4 bases at V and 5 bases at J, with 18 bases between the two ends.

V gene TRBV27 combines with J gene TRBJ1-2; D gene uncertain. CDR1 and CDR2 from the germline V gene are MNHEY and SMNVEV (reference sequence). V shed 2 bases and J shed 8 bases, with 12 bases lying between them. The CDR3 has 13 amino acids. The CDR3 loop reads CASSLGSGMGYTF. CDR3 DNA: TGTGCCAGCAGTTTAGGGTCCGGCATGGGCTACACCTTC.

This clonotype was counted a single time. The genes are TRBV2 and TRBJ2-1, with D unresolved. Trimming removed 6 bases from V and 7 bases from J, with 10 bases in between. Germline V CDR1 and CDR2: SNHLY, FYNNEI. The CDR3 extends over 12 amino acids. The CDR3 DNA is TGTGCCAGCAGGCGGAACGGGAATGAGCAGTTCTTC. The encoded protein is CASRRNGNEQFF.

There are a few counts of this clonotype. The chain links TRBV7-8 to TRBJ2-1, with 8 nucleotides matching TRBD2. Germline-derived CDR1 and CDR2 are SGHVS and FQNEAQ. With V trimmed by 5 bases and J by 0 bases, 12 bases remained unmatched. The CDR3 runs to 18 residues. Here the CDR3 DNA reads TGTGCCAGCAGCGCCTCACGGGGGGGTCTTAGCTCCTACAATGAGCAGTTCTTC. Protein: CASSASRGGLSSYNEQFF.

This chain joins TRBV29-1 and TRBJ2-5, with a possible D match to TRBD1 (6 bases). CDR3 size: 13 residues. The V gene's germline CDR1 is SQVTM and CDR2 ANQGSEA. The ends were cut back, 5 bases at V and 4 bases at J, with 14 bases in the middle. For the CDR3, the DNA is TGCAGCGTTATACAGGGATCGGTAGAGACCCAGTACTTC. This sequence encodes CSVIQGSVETQYF. The entire variable domain, with the rest obtained from reference TRBV29-1 and TRBJ2-5, is as follows: SAVISQKPSRDICQRGTSLTIQCQVDSQVTMMFWYRQQPGQSLTLIATANQGSEATYESGFVIDKFPISRPNLTFSTLTVSNMSPEDSSIYLCSVIQGSVETQYFGPGTRLLVL.

This clonotype was counted ten times or more. The rearrangement links TRBV12-3 or TRBV12-4 to TRBJ2-5; D is ambiguous. The CDR3 runs 13 residues. V was pared by 3 bases and J by 3 bases, with 8 bases between. The CDR3 region has the DNA TGTGCCAGCAGTTTCCGGCACGAAGAGACCCAGTACTTC. This sequence encodes CASSFRHEETQYF.

CDR3 in amino acids: CSARRPVGGETQYF. The CDR3 DNA is TGCAGTGCTAGAAGGCCAGTGGGAGGGGAGACCCAGTACTTC. The V call is TRBV20-1, the J call TRBJ2-5, with 7 bases that match TRBD2. Germline V lookup: CDR1 DFQATT, CDR2 SNEGSKA (reference sequence). Losses at the gene ends were 2 bases for V and 5 bases for J; bases not matched to a gene: 8. This CDR3 contains 14 residues.

Ten or more counts support this clonotype. This sequence joins TRBV12-3 or TRBV12-4 and TRBJ1-6; D might be TRBD1 (5 bases). The CDR3 loop spans 12 amino acids. The V gene lost 7 bases and the J gene lost 10 bases, with 11 bases spanning the gap. CDR3 amino acids: CASKYGGSPLHF. CDR3 nucleotide sequence: TGTGCCAGCAAATACGGGGGGTCACCCCTCCACTTT.

This clonotype has more than one count but fewer than ten. V is TRBV18 and J is TRBJ2-7, with D possibly TRBD1 on 5 matching bases. V was trimmed by 3 bases and J by 0 bases, leaving 9 bases between them. Germline V CDR1 and CDR2: KGHSH, LQKENI. The CDR3 consists of 14 residues. DNA for the CDR3: TGTGCCAGCTCACCCCTACAGGCCTCCTACGAGCAGTACTTC. The encoded protein is CASSPLQASYEQYF.

This clonotype was found a few times. The V gene is TRBV7-2, the J gene TRBJ2-7; D ambiguous. Germline CDR1 is SGHTA and CDR2 is FQGNSA. The CDR3 length is 11 residues. V was trimmed by 3 bases and J by 6 bases, leaving 6 bases between them. Here the CDR3 DNA reads TGTGCCAGCAGCTTTACTCGCGAGCAGTACTTC. Protein: CASSFTREQYF.

The table lists this clonotype with many counts. The CDR3 protein is CASSATGGGGELFF. The CDR3 DNA reads as TGTGCCAGCAGCGCGACAGGGGGCGGCGGGGAGCTGTTTTTT. The chain combines TRBV9 with TRBJ2-2; TRBD1 matches at 10 bases. Germline V gene sequence: CDR1 SGDLS, CDR2 YYNGEE. V lost 3 bases, J lost 7 bases, and 3 bases stayed unmatched. This CDR3 spans 14 amino acids.

This clonotype occurred a few times. V gene TRBV6-6 combines with J gene TRBJ2-7; 8 bases are a match to TRBD1. V was clipped by 5 bases and J by 5 bases; unmatched bases: 5. CDR1 is MNHNY, CDR2 SVGAGI, per germline (reference sequence). The CDR3 runs to 13 residues. The CDR3 DNA sequence: TGTGCCAGCAGTCTCAGGGGGCACGACGAGCAGTACTTC. This codes for CASSLRGHDEQYF.

This clonotype was seen ten or more times. This chain uses TRBV12-3 or TRBV12-4 with TRBJ2-7, with TRBD2 matching over 14 bases. There are 15 residues in the CDR3. Losses at the gene ends were 4 bases for V and 7 bases for J; bases not matched to a gene: 6. Written as DNA, the CDR3 is TGTGCCAGCAGTTCGGGACTAGCGGGAGCCCGGGAGCAGTACTTC. Translating it yields CASSSGLAGAREQYF.

At least ten counts were recorded for this clonotype. The V gene is TRBV7-2, the J gene TRBJ2-3; TRBD2 agrees at 8 bases. The V and J ends lost 5 bases and 7 bases, in that order; junction bases with no gene match: 11. This CDR3 comprises 15 residues. CDR1 is SGHTA, CDR2 FQGNSA, per germline. CDR3 residues: CASSPRRTSRNTQYF. DNA for the CDR3: TGTGCCAGCAGCCCGCGGCGGACTAGCCGGAATACGCAGTATTTT. Drawing the rest from reference TRBV7-2 and TRBJ2-3, the complete variable domain is GAGVSQSPSNKVTEKGKDVELRCDPISGHTALYWYRQSLGQGLEFLIYFQGNSAPDKSGLPSDRFSAERTGGSVSTLTIQRTQQEDSAVYLCASSPRRTSRNTQYFGPGTRLTVL.

This clonotype was detected only a few times. This chain joins TRBV6-4 and TRBJ2-2; 9 nucleotides line up with TRBD1. J lost 1 base, V lost 3 bases, and 0 bases had no gene match. From germline, CDR1 is MRHNA and CDR2 SNTAGT. The CDR3 has 15 residues. The CDR3 region has the DNA TGTGCCAGCAGTGAGACAGGGGGGAACACCGGGGAGCTGTTTTTT. Protein sequence: CASSETGGNTGELFF.

This clonotype was counted only a few times. The chain carries TRBV7-9 and TRBJ2-7, with D tentatively TRBD1 (5 bases). The CDR3 extends over 14 amino acids. Between the trimmed V and J ends, which lost 5 bases and 6 bases, there was a span of 17 bases. Germline V gene lookup returns CDR1 SEHNR and CDR2 FQNEAQ (reference sequence). The CDR3 sequence: CASSRIQGWGEQYV. The CDR3 coding sequence is TGTGCCAGCAGCCGAATCCAGGGCTGGGGCGAGCAGTACGTC.

The chain links TRBV9 to TRBJ2-1, with TRBD2 matching 13 bases. The V segment lost 3 bases and the J segment 6 bases; nucleotides outside the gene matches: 3. This CDR3 region has 15 residues. Germline V CDR1 and CDR2: SGDLS, YYNGEE. The CDR3 spells CASSAGTSGVNEQFF. The CDR3 DNA sequence: TGTGCCAGCAGCGCAGGGACTAGCGGGGTCAATGAGCAGTTCTTC.

This clonotype was detected a few times. V gene TRBV20-1 combines with J gene TRBJ2-6; D call uncertain. CDR3 length: 12 amino acids. Germline CDR1 reads DFQATT; CDR2 reads SNEGSKA (reference sequence). V was shortened by 5 bases and J by 4 bases, with 6 bases between the two germline ends. The CDR3 DNA reads as TGCAGTGCTCGATCCGGGGCCAACGTCCTGACTTTC. Protein sequence: CSARSGANVLTF.

J is TRBJ2-5 and V is TRBV20-1; D uncertain. This CDR3 has 12 residues. In germline, CDR1 is DFQATT, CDR2 SNEGSKA (reference sequence). The V end was cut by 5 bases, the J end by 5 bases, with 12 bases between. The CDR3: CSASTDEETQYF. The CDR3 DNA sequence: TGCAGTGCTTCCACGGATGAGGAGACCCAGTACTTC.

The chain carries TRBV4-1 and TRBJ1-4; TRBD1 might be the D (6 bases). CDR1 and CDR2 (germline): MGHRA, YSYEKL. This CDR3 region has 16 residues. The ends were cut back, 1 base at V and 4 bases at J, with 13 bases in the middle. For the CDR3, the DNA is TGCGCCAGCAGCCAAGGGGCGGGGGCCCTTAATGAAAAACTGTTTTTT. Encoded protein: CASSQGAGALNEKLFF.

The sample holds a few counts of this clonotype. V and J are TRBV5-1 and TRBJ1-4; maybe TRBD1 (5 bases). The CDR3 sequence is 18 residues long. Germline values: CDR1 SGHRS, CDR2 YFSETQ. Between the trimmed V and J ends, which lost 0 bases and 0 bases, there was a span of 15 bases. CDR3 bases: TGCGCCAGCAGCTTGGGACGTGACAGCTATGCAACTAATGAAAAACTGTTTTTT. Protein: CASSLGRDSYATNEKLFF.